Below, 12 T cell receptor beta chains from the same sample are listed, as sequenced in a study of CD8 T cells in ankylosing spondylitis (dated by TCRdb to about 2017). The library relied on 5' RACE. Sequencing instrument: Illumina HiSeq 2500. Using fastp at Q25 and MiXCR, TCRdb reprocessed the public reads and kept productive beta chains. Every entry covers one CDR3 protein and lists the most common genes and DNA from its rows. In all, the sample holds more than 250,000 distinct CDR3 sequences, and around a tenth of those were seen once. The top ten constitute more than 7% of the sample. Sequences were obtained from blood, either unsorted or a sorted T cell fraction (not recorded which). These receptor sequences come from a female donor with ankylosing spondylitis or in good health (not recorded which).

The chain uses TRBV25-1 and TRBJ2-2; D perhaps matches TRBD2 (7 bases). Germline loops: CDR1 MGHDK, CDR2 SYGVNS. The germline V and J ends were trimmed by 7 bases and 1 base, with 13 bases remaining between them. The CDR3 consists of 15 residues. This CDR3 reads CASTGQRGNTGELFF. The CDR3 coding sequence is TGTGCCAGCACTGGACAGCGGGGGAACACCGGGGAGCTGTTTTTT. The full variable domain, with the rest looked up from reference TRBV25-1 and TRBJ2-2, is EADIYQTPRYLVIGTGKKITLECSQTMGHDKMYWYQQDPGMELHLIHYSYGVNSTEKGDLSSESTVSRIRTEHFPLTLESARPSHTSQYLCASTGQRGNTGELFFGEGSRLTVL.

This clonotype has just a few counts. The V gene is TRBV6-1, the J gene TRBJ1-2; 11 nucleotides match TRBD1. Trimming took 5 bases from V and 7 from J; bases not matched to a gene: 9. The length of the CDR3 is 15 residues. Germline V gene lookup returns CDR1 MNHNS and CDR2 SASEGT. CDR3 DNA: TGTGCCAGCAGTACAGCGGGACAGGGGGGTCTTGGCTACACCTTC. This codes for CASSTAGQGGLGYTF.

V gene TRBV5-1 combines with J gene TRBJ2-3; possibly TRBD1 or TRBD2 for D (5 bases each). The CDR3 runs to 16 residues. The V end was cut by 4 bases, the J end by 0 bases, with 15 bases between. In germline, CDR1 is SGHRS, CDR2 YFSETQ. CDR3 nucleotide sequence: TGCGCCAGCAGCCCTGGGACGGTGGCTAGCACAGATACGCAGTATTTT. Encoded protein: CASSPGTVASTDTQYF.

This clonotype was recorded many times. J is TRBJ2-3 and V is TRBV20-1; D not certain. This CDR3 contains 12 residues. The V gene lost 3 bases and the J gene lost 2 bases, with 6 bases spanning the gap. From germline, CDR1 is DFQATT and CDR2 SNEGSKA (reference sequence). The CDR3 DNA sequence: TGCAGTGCTAGCGGATCCACAGATACGCAGTATTTT. Translating gives CSASGSTDTQYF.

This clonotype occurred many times. This chain uses TRBV4-1 with TRBJ2-5; 12 nucleotides agree with TRBD2. The CDR3 has 16 amino acids. The J segment lost 4 bases and the V segment lost 3 bases, leaving 6 bases of the junction unmatched. The germline V gene has CDR1 MGHRA and CDR2 YSYEKL. CDR3 in amino acids: CASSHSAGLAGETQYF. The CDR3 region has the DNA TGCGCCAGCAGCCATTCTGCGGGACTAGCGGGAGAGACCCAGTACTTC.

The sample holds many counts of this clonotype. This chain links TRBV2 with TRBJ2-1; 9 bases fit TRBD1. The V segment lost 3 bases and the J segment 3 bases; nucleotides outside the gene matches: 3. This CDR3 has 15 amino acids. The germline gives CDR1 SNHLY, CDR2 FYNNEI. This chain's CDR3 is CASSENRGRYNEQFF. CDR3 bases: TGTGCCAGCAGTGAGAACAGGGGGCGCTACAATGAGCAGTTCTTC. Supplemented by reference TRBV2 and TRBJ2-1, the full variable domain reads EPEVTQTPSHQVTQMGQEVILRCVPISNHLYFYWYRQILGQKVEFLVSFYNNEISEKSEIFDDQFSVERPDGSNFTLKIRSTKLEDSAMYFCASSENRGRYNEQFFGPGTRLTVL.

This clonotype was detected many times. CDR3 DNA: TGTGCCAGCAGTTTACAGACTAGCGGGATGGCTGGGATCCGGGAGCTGTTTTTT. Protein product: CASSLQTSGMAGIRELFF. The rearrangement links TRBV28 to TRBJ2-2; 11 bases agree with TRBD2. V was pared by 2 bases and J by 9 bases, with 14 bases of the junction left unmatched. Germline V gene sequence: CDR1 MDHEN, CDR2 SYDVKM. This CDR3 is 18 amino acids long.

In this sample, this clonotype turned up a few times. This chain joins TRBV20-1 and TRBJ1-2, with 11 bases fitting TRBD1. This CDR3 spans 13 amino acids. The germline gives CDR1 DFQATT, CDR2 SNEGSKA (reference sequence). Losses at the gene ends were 5 bases for V and 7 bases for J; bases not matched to a gene: 6. This chain's CDR3 is CSASWTGGGGYTF. The CDR3 DNA is TGCAGTGCTTCTTGGACAGGGGGCGGTGGCTACACCTTC.

In this sample, this clonotype turned up many times. V gene TRBV5-6 combines with J gene TRBJ2-3; possible D gene TRBD1, 6 bases. The CDR3 has 16 residues. CDR1 and CDR2 (germline): SGHDT, YYEEEE. V lost 0 bases to trimming and J lost 4 bases, with 15 bases between them. CDR3: CASSLVKDSTPDTQYF. DNA of the CDR3: TGTGCCAGCAGCTTGGTAAAGGACAGTACCCCAGATACGCAGTATTTT.

The rearrangement uses TRBV11-2 and TRBJ2-5; D remains unclear. Trimming stripped 4 bases from V and 8 bases from J, with 11 bases between. The CDR3 consists of 12 residues. Germline CDR1 SGHAT, CDR2 FQNNGV. The CDR3 loop is CASSYTEVTQYF. The CDR3 region has the DNA TGTGCCAGCAGCTACACAGAGGTAACCCAGTACTTC.

Written as DNA, the CDR3 is TGTGCCAGCAGTTGGAGCTGGCACTACGAGCAGTACTTC. It specifies CASSWSWHYEQYF. This chain connects TRBV25-1 to TRBJ2-7; the D is unclear. Germline-derived CDR1 and CDR2 are MGHDK and SYGVNS. The V end was cut by 5 bases, the J end by 3 bases, with 11 bases between. The CDR3 contains 13 residues.

This clonotype was detected a few times. The V call is TRBV7-2, the J call TRBJ2-7, with D hard to call. CDR3 length: 13 residues. The germline V gene encodes CDR1 SGHTA and CDR2 FQGNSA. Trimming cost V 1 base and J 6 bases, with 10 bases left between them. CDR3 region: CASSLESIAEQYF. The DNA of the CDR3 is TGTGCCAGCAGCTTAGAAAGTATCGCCGAGCAGTACTTC.